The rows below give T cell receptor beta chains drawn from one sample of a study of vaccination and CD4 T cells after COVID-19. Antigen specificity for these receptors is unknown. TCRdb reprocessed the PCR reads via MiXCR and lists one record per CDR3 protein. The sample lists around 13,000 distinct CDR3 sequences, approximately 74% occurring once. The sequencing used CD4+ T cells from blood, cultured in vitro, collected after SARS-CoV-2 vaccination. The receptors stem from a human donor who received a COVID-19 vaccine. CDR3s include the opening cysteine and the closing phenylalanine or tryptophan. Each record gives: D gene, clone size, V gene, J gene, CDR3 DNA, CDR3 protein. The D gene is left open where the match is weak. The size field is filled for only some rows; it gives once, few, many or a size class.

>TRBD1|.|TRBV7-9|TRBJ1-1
TGTGCCAGCAGGTACGACAGGGAGGGAACTGAAGCTTTCTTT
CASRYDREGTEAFF
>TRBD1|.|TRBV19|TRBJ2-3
TGTGCCAGTAGTCACAGGGGAGATACGCAGTATTTT
CASSHRGDTQYF
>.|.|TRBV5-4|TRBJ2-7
TGTGCCAGCAGCCTAAAGACTACGGGTGTCTACGAGCAGTACTTC
CASSLKTTGVYEQYF
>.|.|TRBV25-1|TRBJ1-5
TGTGCCAGCAGCGGAGGTGTCGGACAGCCCCAGCATTTT
CASSGGVGQPQHF
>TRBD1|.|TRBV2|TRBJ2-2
TGTGCCAGCAGGGGGGACAGGAACACCGGGGAGCTGTTTTTT
CASRGDRNTGELFF
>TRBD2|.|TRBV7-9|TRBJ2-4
TGTGCCAGCAGCTTAGCGCAGACTAGCGGGAACCAGTACTTC
CASSLAQTSGNQYF
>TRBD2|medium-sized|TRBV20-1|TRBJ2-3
TGCAGTGCCGGACTAGCGGGTACAGATACGCAGTATTTT
CSAGLAGTDTQYF
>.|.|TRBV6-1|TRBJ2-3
TGTGCCAGCAGTGAACGGAGATATCCGTGGGTAGATACGCAGTATTTT
CASSERRYPWVDTQYF
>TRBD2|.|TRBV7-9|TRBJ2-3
TGTGCCAGCAGCTTGGGACTAGTGTCAGATACGCAGTATTTT
CASSLGLVSDTQYF
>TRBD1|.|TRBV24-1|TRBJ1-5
TGTGCCACCAGTGATTTGGGACAGGGGCCAAATCAGCCCCAGCATTTT
CATSDLGQGPNQPQHF
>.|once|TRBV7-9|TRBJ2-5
TGTGCCAGCAGCTTAGCTCAAGAGACCCAGTACTTC
CASSLAQETQYF
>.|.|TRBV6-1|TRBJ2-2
TGTGCCAGCAGCCCGTCGGGCAGGGCGAACACCGGGGAGCTGTTTTTT
CASSPSGRANTGELFF
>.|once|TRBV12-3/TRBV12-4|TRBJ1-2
TGTGCCAGCAGTTCCACAGAGGCTATAGTACTGAACTATGGCTACACCTTC
CASSSTEAIVLNYGYTF
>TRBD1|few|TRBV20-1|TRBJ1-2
TGCAGTGCTAGTCCGACCGGGACAGGGGGTAAAAATTTTGGCTACACCTTC
CSASPTGTGGKNFGYTF
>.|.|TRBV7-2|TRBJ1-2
TGTGCCAGCAGCACCGGGAGAGCCCACACCTTC
CASSTGRAHTF
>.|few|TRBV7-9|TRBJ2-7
TGTGCCAGCAGCTTGCCCTCATCGGAGCAGTACTTC
CASSLPSSEQYF
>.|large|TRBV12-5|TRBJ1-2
TGTGCTAGTGGTTGGACTTCAGGGGCGAGTGGCTACACCTTC
CASGWTSGASGYTF
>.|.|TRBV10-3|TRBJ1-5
TGTGCCACGACCCAGACAGACAATCAGCCCCAGCATTTT
CATTQTDNQPQHF
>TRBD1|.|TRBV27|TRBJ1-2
TGTGCCAGCAGGACAGGGGGCTCTTTTTATGGCTACACCTTC
CASRTGGSFYGYTF
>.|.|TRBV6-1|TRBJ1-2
TGTGCCAGCAGCCTCACCTGGGGTAATGGCTACACCTTC
CASSLTWGNGYTF
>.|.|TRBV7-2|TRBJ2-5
TGTGCCAGCAGCTTAAGGACGGTGGGGACCCAGTACTTC
CASSLRTVGTQYF
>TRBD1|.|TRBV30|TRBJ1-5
TGTGCCTGGAGTGGACAGGGGGGTCAGCCCCAGCATTTT
CAWSGQGGQPQHF
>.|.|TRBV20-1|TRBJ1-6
TGCAGTGCTAGAGGTATACAATCACCCCTCCACTTT
CSARGIQSPLHF
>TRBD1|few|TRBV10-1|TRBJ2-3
TGCGCCAGCAGTGAGTCCCTCGGGACAGGGACCGATACGCAGTATTTT
CASSESLGTGTDTQYF
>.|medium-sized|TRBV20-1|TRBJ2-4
TGCGCCCTGGCTGAGGGGTTAAAAAACATTCAGTACTTC
CALAEGLKNIQYF
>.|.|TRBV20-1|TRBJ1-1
TGCAGTGCTAGAGAGGGCCGAGGGAACACTGAAGCTTTCTTT
CSAREGRGNTEAFF
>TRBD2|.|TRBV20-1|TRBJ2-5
TGCAGTGCTATGGCTAGCGGGGGGTGGGAGACCCAGTACTTC
CSAMASGGWETQYF
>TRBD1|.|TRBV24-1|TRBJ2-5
TGTGCCACCAGTGACTTCAGGGGGCAAGAGACCCAGTACTTC
CATSDFRGQETQYF
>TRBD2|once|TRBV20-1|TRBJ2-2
TGCAGTGCTAGAGATCTTAGGACTAGTGGCGGGGAGCTGTTTTTT
CSARDLRTSGGELFF
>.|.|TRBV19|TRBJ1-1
TGTGCCAGTAGTATAGACATCTCCAGTGATGAAGCTTTCTTT
CASSIDISSDEAFF
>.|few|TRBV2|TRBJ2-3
TGTGCCAGCAGTGATAGGAGGACAGCTGGGGGATTAGATACGCAGTATTTT
CASSDRRTAGGLDTQYF
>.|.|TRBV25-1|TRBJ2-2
TGTGCCAGCAGTGAAGTGGGCGGGGAGCCCACCGGGGAGCTGTTTTTT
CASSEVGGEPTGELFF
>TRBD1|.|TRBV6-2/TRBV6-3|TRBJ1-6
TGTGCCAGCAGAGGGACAGGGGGCCAGTCACCCCTCCACTTT
CASRGTGGQSPLHF